A single sample gave rise to the 27 T cell receptor beta chains below, sequenced in a study of OX40 agonist ivuxolimab in advanced cancers. The method was immunoSEQ multiplex PCR; TCRdb's version includes in-frame clones alone and lacks a portion of them. Here the sample spans 65,000 to 80,000 clones, roughly 80% being singletons. The material was CD4+ or CD8+ T cells sorted from blood, obtained in a trial of the OX40 agonist ivuxolimab. These receptors came from an adult with an advanced solid tumor such as melanoma, head and neck, liver or kidney cancer.

This clone showed up just once. This chain connects TRBV27 to TRBJ1-1, with D unresolved. The CDR3 is 17 residues long. Trimming took off 5 bases at V and 1 base at J, with 20 bases between the two ends. Germline V gene sequence: CDR1 MNHEY, CDR2 SMNVEV (reference sequence). The DNA for the CDR3 is TGTGCCAGCAGTCGATCCTTTTTTGAGGTAACGAACACTGAAGCTTTCTTT. Translation gives CASSRSFFEVTNTEAFF.

The V call is TRBV5-1, the J call TRBJ1-3; D is possibly TRBD1 (5 bases). This CDR3 contains 14 residues. Germline V gene data show CDR1 as SGHRS and CDR2 as YFSETQ. The V end was cut by 2 bases, the J end by 0 bases, with 6 bases between. CDR3 sequence reads: CASSLTGSGNTIYF. CDR3 nucleotide sequence: TGCGCCAGCAGCTTAACAGGCTCTGGAAACACCATATATTTT. The full variable domain, with the rest looked up from reference TRBV5-1 and TRBJ1-3, is KAGVTQTPRYLIKTRGQQVTLSCSPISGHRSVSWYQQTPGQGLQFLFEYFSETQRNKGNFPGRFSGRQFSNSRSEMNVSTLELGDSALYLCASSLTGSGNTIYFGEGSWLTVV.

The chain has TRBV2 and TRBJ2-7; 9 bases are a match to TRBD1. In germline, CDR1 is SNHLY, CDR2 FYNNEI. The CDR3 is 12 amino acids. V lost 6 bases to trimming and J lost 6 bases; unmatched junction nucleotides: 3. CDR3 in DNA: TGTGCCAGCAGGGAGGGACAGGGCGAGCAGTACGTC. Encoded protein: CASREGQGEQYV.

This clone was observed at least ten times. The gene calls are TRBV2 and TRBJ1-6; 8 bases agree with TRBD1. Germline-derived CDR1 and CDR2 are SNHLY and FYNNEI. V shed 8 bases and J 7 bases; nucleotides not matched to a gene: 4. The CDR3 sequence is 13 residues long. Here the CDR3 DNA reads TGTGCCAGCTTTTCAGGGGGCAATTCACCCCTCCACTTT. It is translated as CASFSGGNSPLHF.

The V gene is TRBV28, the J gene TRBJ1-6; D call uncertain. The V gene lost 6 bases and the J gene lost 8 bases, with 14 bases spanning the gap. This CDR3 region has 14 residues. Germline assignment: CDR1 MDHEN and CDR2 SYDVKM. This CDR3 reads CASRSSRSYSPLHF. CDR3 sequence (DNA): TGTGCCAGCAGGTCTTCCAGATCCTATTCACCCCTCCACTTT.

The V gene is TRBV4-1, the J gene TRBJ2-3; no definite D call. The V gene's germline CDR1 is MGHRA and CDR2 YSYEKL. Trimming stripped 0 bases from V and 0 bases from J, with 1 base between. This CDR3 contains 13 residues. The CDR3 loop is CASSQESTDTQYF. DNA for the CDR3: TGCGCCAGCAGCCAAGAAAGCACAGATACGCAGTATTTT.

The rearrangement joins TRBV6-1 to TRBJ1-5; D not certain. From germline, CDR1 is MNHNS and CDR2 SASEGT. Trimming took off 7 bases at V and 0 bases at J, with 10 bases between the two ends. This CDR3 has 14 residues. CDR3 coding DNA: TGTGCCAGCAAACAGTTCCTTAGCAATCAGCCCCAGCATTTT. It codes for CASKQFLSNQPQHF.

The CDR3 sequence is CAPGLAGGSDTQYF. The CDR3 DNA reads as TGTGCCCCAGGACTAGCGGGAGGTTCGGATACGCAGTATTTT. V and J are TRBV30 and TRBJ2-3; the match to TRBD2 covers 14 bases. Losses at the gene ends were 8 bases for V and 6 bases for J; bases not matched to a gene: 7. Germline V CDR1 and CDR2: GTSNPN, SVGIG (reference sequence). The length of the CDR3 is 14 residues. The variable domain in full, with the rest retrieved from reference TRBV30 and TRBJ2-3, is SQTIHQWPATLVQPVGSPLSLECTVEGTSNPNLYWYRQAAGRGLQLLFYSVGIGQISSEVPQNLSASRPQDRQFILSSKKLLLSDSGFYLCAPGLAGGSDTQYFGPGTRLTVL.

This rearrangement joins TRBV6-6 to TRBJ2-3, with 7 bases aligning to TRBD2. The ends lost 10 bases at V and 6 bases at J; junction bases unmatched: 4. Germline CDR1 and CDR2: MNHNY and SVGAGI (reference sequence). This CDR3 comprises 11 residues. The CDR3 loop is CATTRGDTQYF. In nucleotides, the CDR3 is TGTGCCACCACGCGGGGGGATACGCAGTATTTT.

The chain recombines TRBV6-1 with TRBJ2-3, with D perhaps matching TRBD2 (6 bases). The V end was cut by 8 bases, the J end by 1 base, with 10 bases between. The CDR3 covers 13 residues. Germline V gene lookup returns CDR1 MNHNS and CDR2 SASEGT. CDR3 nucleotide sequence: TGTGCCAGCCGTGGCGGGGGCACAGATACGCAGTATTTT. Translation gives CASRGGGTDTQYF.

The J gene is TRBJ1-1, the V gene TRBV9, with 9 bases aligning to TRBD1. The germline V gene has CDR1 SGDLS and CDR2 YYNGEE. The CDR3 totals 15 residues. V lost 0 bases and J lost 5; bases outside the gene matches: 5. CDR3 loop: CASSVVGQGKTEAFF. In nucleotides, the CDR3 is TGTGCCAGCAGCGTAGTGGGACAGGGAAAGACTGAAGCTTTCTTT.

The chain links TRBV5-1 to TRBJ2-7, with D maybe TRBD2 (6 bases). The germline V gene has CDR1 SGHRS and CDR2 YFSETQ. CDR3 length equals 14 residues. Trimming pared 0 bases from V and 2 bases from J, leaving 9 bases between. The CDR3 region is CASSLAPGAYEQYV. The CDR3 DNA follows: TGCGCCAGCAGCTTGGCCCCGGGGGCCTACGAGCAGTACGTC.

J is TRBJ2-3 and V is TRBV6-5; a possible D gene is TRBD1 (6 bases). The germline V gene has CDR1 MNHEY and CDR2 SVGAGI. The CDR3 sequence is 15 residues long. V was shortened by 3 bases and J by 0 bases, with 10 bases between the two germline ends. CDR3 coding DNA: TGTGCCAGCAGTTATCTCACAGGGAGCACAGATACGCAGTATTTT. This sequence encodes CASSYLTGSTDTQYF.

The genes are TRBV27 and TRBJ1-6; D gene unclear. V lost 1 base and J lost 8, with 6 bases in between. The CDR3 totals 13 residues. The germline V gene encodes CDR1 MNHEY and CDR2 SMNVEV (reference sequence). In DNA form, the CDR3 reads TGTGCCAGCAGTTTATTCCCGGATTCACCCCTCCACTTT. Protein: CASSLFPDSPLHF.

The rearrangement joins TRBV5-1 to TRBJ2-3; 11 nucleotides align to TRBD1. CDR1 SGHRS and CDR2 YFSETQ come from the germline V gene. CDR3 length: 14 amino acids. Germline trimming cut 7 bases from V and 4 bases from J; bases unmatched to any gene: 5. The CDR3 reads CASFRTGGPDTQYF. In nucleotides, the CDR3 is TGCGCCAGCTTCCGGACAGGGGGCCCAGATACGCAGTATTTT.

This rearrangement joins TRBV13 to TRBJ2-1; either TRBD1 or TRBD2 may fit D (5 bases each). Per germline, CDR1 PRHDT and CDR2 FYEKMQ (reference sequence). CDR3 length: 15 amino acids. Between the trimmed V and J ends, which lost 1 base and 3 bases, there was a span of 10 bases. CDR3 region: CASSLAGLIYNEQFF. The CDR3 DNA reads TGTGCCAGCAGCTTAGCGGGGCTAATCTACAATGAGCAGTTCTTC.

The V call is TRBV11-1, the J call TRBJ2-3, with 7 bases matching TRBD1. The CDR3 sequence is 14 residues long. Per germline, CDR1 SGHAT and CDR2 FQDESV (reference sequence). Trimming removed 3 bases from V and 9 bases from J; junction bases left unmatched: 9. In nucleotides, the CDR3 is TGTGCCAGCAGCTTCGACCGACAGGGCGAGACGCAGTATTTT. Its translation: CASSFDRQGETQYF.

In nucleotides, the CDR3 is TGTGCCAGCAGTGTAGCGAGGGAGACTGAAGCTTTCTTT. Translation gives CASSVARETEAFF. The V gene is TRBV6-1, the J gene TRBJ1-1; D is unresolved. From germline, CDR1 is MNHNS and CDR2 SASEGT. V lost 4 bases and J lost 5, with 11 bases in between. CDR3 size: 13 residues.

In its sample, this clone was seen once. The V gene is TRBV9, the J gene TRBJ2-1; 8 bases are a match to TRBD2. V was clipped by 4 bases and J by 6 bases; unmatched bases: 3. The germline gives CDR1 SGDLS, CDR2 YYNGEE. The CDR3 consists of 13 residues. This chain's CDR3 is CASSKGLVNEQFF. The CDR3 DNA reads as TGTGCCAGCAGCAAGGGACTAGTCAATGAGCAGTTCTTC.

This clone was observed once. V and J are TRBV5-6 and TRBJ2-5; the match to TRBD2 covers 7 bases. This CDR3 contains 17 residues. CDR1 is SGHDT and CDR2 is YYEEEE in the germline V gene. V was pared by 0 bases and J by 0 bases, with 8 bases of the junction left unmatched. CDR3 sequence: CASSLAYSGPYQETQYF. CDR3 coding DNA: TGTGCCAGCAGCTTGGCCTATAGCGGGCCGTACCAAGAGACCCAGTACTTC. Variable domain in full (rest from reference TRBV5-6 and TRBJ2-5): DAGVTQSPTHLIKTRGQQVTLRCSPKSGHDTVSWYQQALGQGPQFIFQYYEEEERQRGNFPDRFSGHQFPNYSSELNVNALLLGDSALYLCASSLAYSGPYQETQYFGPGTRLLVL.

The chain combines TRBV18 with TRBJ1-3; tentatively, D is TRBD1 (5 bases). This CDR3 is built from 16 residues. Germline assignment: CDR1 KGHSH and CDR2 LQKENI. The V gene lost 3 bases and the J gene lost 1 base, with 13 bases spanning the gap. The CDR3 region is CASSPSPSGSGNTIYF. As DNA, the CDR3 is TGTGCCAGCTCACCTTCGCCCTCAGGGTCTGGAAACACCATATATTTT.

The rearrangement links TRBV30 to TRBJ2-6; perhaps TRBD1 as D (6 bases). Trimming shortened V by 0 bases and J by 3 bases, and 12 bases separated the two germline ends. This CDR3 has 16 residues. Germline CDR1 is GTSNPN and CDR2 is SVGIG (reference sequence). The CDR3 nucleotides read TGTGCCTGGAGTGTGGGGCAGGGGTATGGGGCCAACGTCCTGACTTTC. Translated, it gives CAWSVGQGYGANVLTF.

J is TRBJ2-7 and V is TRBV5-1; D possibly corresponds to TRBD1 (5 bases). The V gene's germline CDR1 is SGHRS and CDR2 YFSETQ. The V end was cut by 2 bases, the J end by 1 base, with 10 bases between. The CDR3 sequence is 14 residues long. The CDR3 sequence: CASSLDSRSYEQYF. DNA for the CDR3: TGCGCCAGCAGCTTAGACAGCAGATCCTACGAGCAGTACTTC. The whole variable domain, remainder taken from reference TRBV5-1 and TRBJ2-7, is KAGVTQTPRYLIKTRGQQVTLSCSPISGHRSVSWYQQTPGQGLQFLFEYFSETQRNKGNFPGRFSGRQFSNSRSEMNVSTLELGDSALYLCASSLDSRSYEQYFGPGTRLTVT.

The chain employs TRBV5-1 and TRBJ2-1; the D gene is possibly TRBD2 (6 bases). There are 13 residues in the CDR3. The germline V gene encodes CDR1 SGHRS and CDR2 YFSETQ. V lost 4 bases and J 4 bases, leaving 9 bases between the germline ends. In DNA form, the CDR3 reads TGCGCCAGCAGCCCCCGGGAGTACAATGAGCAGTTCTTC. Its protein product is CASSPREYNEQFF.

The chain employs TRBV9 and TRBJ1-1, with D uncertain. The CDR3 contains 14 residues. Germline-derived CDR1 and CDR2 are SGDLS and YYNGEE. Trimming removed 0 bases at V and 1 base at J, with 7 bases between. The chain's CDR3 is CASSVALANTEAFF. The CDR3 bases are TGTGCCAGCAGCGTAGCCCTGGCGAACACTGAAGCTTTCTTT.

The V call is TRBV7-6, the J call TRBJ2-6; 8 nucleotides agree with TRBD2. Germline trimming cut 5 bases from V and 3 bases from J; bases unmatched to any gene: 9. This CDR3 is built from 17 residues. CDR1 is SGHVS and CDR2 is FNYEAQ in the germline V gene. The CDR3 reads CASSRPGGPSGANVLTF. Written as DNA, the CDR3 is TGTGCCAGCAGCCGCCCGGGAGGGCCAAGTGGGGCCAACGTCCTGACTTTC.

CDR3 amino acids: CASSLNAGTVAETQYF. The CDR3 DNA is TGTGCCAGCAGCTTAAACGCAGGGACGGTTGCCGAGACCCAGTACTTC. This chain joins TRBV7-2 and TRBJ2-5; D tentatively reads TRBD1 or TRBD2 (5 bases each). Germline CDR1 is SGHTA and CDR2 is FQGNSA. V lost 2 bases to trimming and J lost 5 bases, with 18 bases between them. The CDR3 is 16 amino acids.